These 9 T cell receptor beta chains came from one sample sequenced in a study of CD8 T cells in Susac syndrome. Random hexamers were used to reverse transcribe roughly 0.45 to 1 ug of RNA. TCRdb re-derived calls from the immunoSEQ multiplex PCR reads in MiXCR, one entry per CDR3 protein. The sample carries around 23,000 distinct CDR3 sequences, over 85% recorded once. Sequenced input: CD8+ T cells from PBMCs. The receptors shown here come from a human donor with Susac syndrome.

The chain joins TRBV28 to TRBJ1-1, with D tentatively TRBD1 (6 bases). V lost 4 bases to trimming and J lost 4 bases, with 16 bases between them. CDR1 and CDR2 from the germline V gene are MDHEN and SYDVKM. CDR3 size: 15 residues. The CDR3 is CASSSEQGEGTEAFF. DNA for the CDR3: TGTGCCAGCAGTTCTGAACAGGGAGAGGGCACTGAAGCTTTCTTT.

CDR3 amino acids: CASSRDPISKNIQYF. The CDR3 region has the DNA TGCGCCAGCAGCCGGGACCCAATATCCAAAAACATTCAGTACTTC. The J gene is TRBJ2-4, the V gene TRBV4-1, with D possibly called TRBD1 or TRBD2 (5 bases each). This CDR3 contains 15 residues. Germline V CDR1 and CDR2: MGHRA, YSYEKL. The V end was cut by 4 bases, the J end by 2 bases, with 12 bases between.

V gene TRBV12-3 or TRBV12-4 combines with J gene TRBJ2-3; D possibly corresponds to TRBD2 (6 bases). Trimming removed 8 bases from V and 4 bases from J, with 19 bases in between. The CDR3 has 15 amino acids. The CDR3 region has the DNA TGTGCCAGCTTGGGACTCTTAAGGGCAGCAGATACGCAGTATTTT. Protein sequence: CASLGLLRAADTQYF.

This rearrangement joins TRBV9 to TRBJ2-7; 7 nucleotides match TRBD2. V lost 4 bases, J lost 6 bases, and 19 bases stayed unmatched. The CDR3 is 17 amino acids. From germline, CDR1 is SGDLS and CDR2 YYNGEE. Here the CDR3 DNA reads TGTGCCAGCAGCCCGCGGTCCTTTAGCGGGCGGGGAGGCGAGCAGTACTTC. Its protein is CASSPRSFSGRGGEQYF.

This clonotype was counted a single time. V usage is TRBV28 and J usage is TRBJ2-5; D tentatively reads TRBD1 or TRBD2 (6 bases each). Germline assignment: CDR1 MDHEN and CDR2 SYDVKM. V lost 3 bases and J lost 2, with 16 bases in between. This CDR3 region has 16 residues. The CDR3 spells CASSFETGGAQETQYF. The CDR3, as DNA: TGTGCCAGCAGTTTTGAGACAGGAGGGGCACAAGAGACCCAGTACTTC.

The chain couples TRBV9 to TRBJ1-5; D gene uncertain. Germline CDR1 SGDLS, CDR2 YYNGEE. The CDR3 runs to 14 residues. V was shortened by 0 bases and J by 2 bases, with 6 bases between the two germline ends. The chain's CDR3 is CASSVGSGNQPQHF. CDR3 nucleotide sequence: TGTGCCAGCAGCGTAGGGTCTGGCAATCAGCCCCAGCATTTT. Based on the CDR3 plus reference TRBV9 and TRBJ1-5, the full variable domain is DSGVTQTPKHLITATGQRVTLRCSPRSGDLSVYWYQQSLDQGLQFLIQYYNGEERAKGNILERFSAQQFPDLHSELNLSSLELGDSALYFCASSVGSGNQPQHFGDGTRLSIL.

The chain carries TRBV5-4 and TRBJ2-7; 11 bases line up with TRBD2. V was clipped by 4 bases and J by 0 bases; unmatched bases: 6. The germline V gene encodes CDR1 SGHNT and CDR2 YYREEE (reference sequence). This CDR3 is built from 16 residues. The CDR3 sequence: CASSVPSGGLSYEQYF. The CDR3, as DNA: TGTGCCAGCAGCGTCCCTAGCGGGGGGCTCTCCTACGAGCAGTACTTC.

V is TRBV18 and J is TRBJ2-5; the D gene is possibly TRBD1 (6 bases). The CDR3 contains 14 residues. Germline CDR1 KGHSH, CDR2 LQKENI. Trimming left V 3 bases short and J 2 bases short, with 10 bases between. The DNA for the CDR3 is TGTGCCAGCTCACCCCGGGACACACAAGAGACCCAGTACTTC. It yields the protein CASSPRDTQETQYF.

DNA of the CDR3: TGTGCCAGCAGCCCTGGGACACTCAGTACCTACGAGCAGTACTTC. Its translation is CASSPGTLSTYEQYF. V is TRBV7-9 and J is TRBJ2-7, with D tentatively TRBD1 (6 bases). Trimming took 5 bases from V and 2 from J, leaving 16 bases between them. Germline CDR1 and CDR2: SEHNR and FQNEAQ (reference sequence). This CDR3 contains 15 residues.